This TCR beta chain emerged from a study of shared clonotypes between healthy human individuals. Across the whole study: The donor group consisted of a couple of women and three men, aged 18 to 49. The plates for each donor numbered three CD4 naive, three CD4 memory, two CD8 naive and one CD8 memory.

Donors were healthy HIV-negative adults without recent acute infections or vaccinations. A split of CD4+ cells into CD45RA+ naive and CD45RA-negative memory subsets was performed. Measured with immunoSEQ multiplex PCR; TCRdb has only the in-frame clones, and not every one. The table has about 2.4 million clones, approximately 90% seen once. The clonotype comes from a man aged 18 to 29 in good health. Sequenced: naive CD4+ T cells sorted from blood. Sample subset: CD45RA+ positively selected.

As DNA, the CDR3 is TGTGCCTGGAGTGATACAGGAGCGGTCTATGGCTACACCTTC. This encodes CAWSDTGAVYGYTF. The chain couples TRBV30 to TRBJ1-2; D possibly corresponds to TRBD1 (5 bases). From germline, CDR1 is GTSNPN and CDR2 SVGIG (reference sequence). V was trimmed by 1 base and J by 4 bases, leaving 13 bases between them. CDR3 length: 14 residues.